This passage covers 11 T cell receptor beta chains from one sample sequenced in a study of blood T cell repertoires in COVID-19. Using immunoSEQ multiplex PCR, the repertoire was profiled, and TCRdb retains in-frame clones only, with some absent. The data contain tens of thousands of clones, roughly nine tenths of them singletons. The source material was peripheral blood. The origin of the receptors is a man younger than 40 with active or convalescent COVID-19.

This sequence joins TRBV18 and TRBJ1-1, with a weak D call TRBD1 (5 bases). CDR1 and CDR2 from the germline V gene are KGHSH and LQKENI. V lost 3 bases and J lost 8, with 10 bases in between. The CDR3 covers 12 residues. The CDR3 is CASSPPGGEAFF. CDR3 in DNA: TGTGCCAGCTCACCGCCGGGGGGGGAAGCTTTCTTT.

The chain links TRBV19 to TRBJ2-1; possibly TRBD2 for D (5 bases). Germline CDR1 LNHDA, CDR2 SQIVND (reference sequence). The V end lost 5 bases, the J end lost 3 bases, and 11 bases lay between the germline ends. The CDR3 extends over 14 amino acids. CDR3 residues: CASSYQEDYNEQFF. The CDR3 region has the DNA TGTGCCAGTAGTTATCAGGAGGACTACAATGAGCAGTTCTTC.

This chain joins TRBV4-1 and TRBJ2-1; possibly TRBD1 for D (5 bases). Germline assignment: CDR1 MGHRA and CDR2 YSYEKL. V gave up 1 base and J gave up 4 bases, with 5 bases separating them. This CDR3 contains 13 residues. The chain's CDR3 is CASSQGQYNEQFF. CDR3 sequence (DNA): TGCGCCAGCAGCCAAGGACAGTACAATGAGCAGTTCTTC.

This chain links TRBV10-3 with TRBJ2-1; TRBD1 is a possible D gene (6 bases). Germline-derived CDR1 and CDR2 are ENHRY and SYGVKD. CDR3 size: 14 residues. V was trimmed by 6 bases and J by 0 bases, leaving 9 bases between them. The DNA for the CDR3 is TGTGCCATCAGAACAGGGAGCTCCTACAATGAGCAGTTCTTC. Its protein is CAIRTGSSYNEQFF.

This CDR3 is CASRGTGVTYNEQFF. CDR3 sequence (DNA): TGTGCCAGCAGAGGGACAGGGGTAACCTACAATGAGCAGTTCTTC. V and J are TRBV19 and TRBJ2-1, with 10 nucleotides matching TRBD1. Looked up from germline, CDR1 is LNHDA and CDR2 is SQIVND (reference sequence). The CDR3 runs 15 residues. V lost 9 bases, J lost 2 bases, and 7 bases stayed unmatched.

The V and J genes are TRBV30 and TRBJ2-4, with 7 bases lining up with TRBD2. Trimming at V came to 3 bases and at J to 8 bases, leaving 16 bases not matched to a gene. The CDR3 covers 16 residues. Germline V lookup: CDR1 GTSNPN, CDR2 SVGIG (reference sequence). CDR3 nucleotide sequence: TGTGCCTGGAGCAGCAGCACGGGCGGGAGAAGGGACATTCAGTACTTC. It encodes CAWSSSTGGRRDIQYF.

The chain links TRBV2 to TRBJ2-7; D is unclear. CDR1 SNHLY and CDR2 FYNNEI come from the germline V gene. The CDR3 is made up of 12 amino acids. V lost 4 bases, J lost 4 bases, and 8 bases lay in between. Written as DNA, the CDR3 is TGTGCCAGCAGTGTGGCAAATTACGAGCAGTACGTC. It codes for CASSVANYEQYV.

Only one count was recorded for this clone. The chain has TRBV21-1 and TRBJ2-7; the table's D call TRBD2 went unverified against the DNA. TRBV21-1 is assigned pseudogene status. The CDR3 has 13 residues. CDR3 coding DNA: TGTGCCAGCCTCCGTCGTGCCTACTACGAGCAGTACGTC. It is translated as CASLRRAYYEQYV.

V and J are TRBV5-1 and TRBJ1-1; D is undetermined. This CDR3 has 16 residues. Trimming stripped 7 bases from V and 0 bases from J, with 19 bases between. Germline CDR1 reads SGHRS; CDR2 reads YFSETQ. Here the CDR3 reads CASQLGVGQVNTEAFF. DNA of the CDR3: TGCGCCAGCCAACTCGGCGTTGGGCAGGTGAACACTGAAGCTTTCTTT.

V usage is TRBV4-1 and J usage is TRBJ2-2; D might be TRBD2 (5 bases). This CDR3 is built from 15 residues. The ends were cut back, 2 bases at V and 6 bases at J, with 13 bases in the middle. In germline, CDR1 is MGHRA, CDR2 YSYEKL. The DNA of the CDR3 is TGCGCCAGCAGCCAAACCGGAGGTGGTTCCGGGGAGCTGTTTTTT. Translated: CASSQTGGGSGELFF.

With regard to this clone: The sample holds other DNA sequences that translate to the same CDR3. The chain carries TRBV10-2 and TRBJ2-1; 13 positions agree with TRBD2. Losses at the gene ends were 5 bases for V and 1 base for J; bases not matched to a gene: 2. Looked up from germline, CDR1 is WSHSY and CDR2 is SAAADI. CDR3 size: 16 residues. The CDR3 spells CASSPGLAGSYNEQFF. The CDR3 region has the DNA TGCGCCAGCAGTCCGGGACTAGCGGGGTCCTACAATGAGCAGTTCTTC.